Following are 26 T cell receptor beta chains from one sample sequenced in a study of blood T cells in healthy people across ages. The use of a sample-barcoded 5' primer and a J-beta primer mix characterized a second PCR of roughly 7 to 12 cycles. TCRdb independently ran MiXCR on the 5' RACE reads; one entry per CDR3 protein. Of around 1,700,000 distinct CDR3 sequences listed, about 28% were seen once; the top ten hold approximately 7.7%. Sequencing was performed on blood. The receptors here all came from a woman in her 30s in good health.

This clonotype was seen ten or more times. The rearrangement joins TRBV25-1 to TRBJ1-4; 9 bases align to TRBD1. Per germline, CDR1 MGHDK and CDR2 SYGVNS. V lost 5 bases, J lost 6 bases, and 4 bases stayed unmatched. The CDR3 totals 14 residues. The CDR3 region has the DNA TGTGCCAGCAGTAGGGACAGGGCAGATGAAAAACTGTTTTTT. This encodes CASSRDRADEKLFF.

The chain employs TRBV7-2 and TRBJ2-3; no definite D call. The CDR3 spans 15 residues. Trimming stripped 7 bases from V and 0 bases from J, with 14 bases between. In germline, CDR1 is SGHTA, CDR2 FQGNSA. As DNA, the CDR3 is TGTGCCAGCAAAACCGAGGCAGGAAGCACAGATACGCAGTATTTT. Translated, it gives CASKTEAGSTDTQYF.

This clonotype was picked up a small number of times. This sequence may be a read error, since a much larger clone differs from it by one base. The genes are TRBV10-3 and TRBJ2-5; 7 bases are shared with TRBD2. V dropped 8 bases and J dropped 2; count of bases not matched to a gene: 8. From germline, CDR1 is ENHRY and CDR2 SYGVKD. CDR3 length equals 14 residues. The CDR3 sequence: CAIGKAGNQETQYF. CDR3 sequence (DNA): TGTGCCATCGGTAAAGCGGGGAATCAAGAGACCCAGTACTTC.

The rearrangement uses TRBV5-5 and TRBJ2-7; D is undetermined. The CDR3 is 15 residues long. Trimming left V 3 bases short and J 3 bases short, with 16 bases between. Germline CDR1 is SGHKS and CDR2 is YYEKEE (reference sequence). This CDR3 is CASSSMPDVYYEQYF. The CDR3 nucleotides read TGTGCCAGCAGCTCGATGCCGGACGTATACTACGAGCAGTACTTC.

This clonotype was seen once. The rearrangement links TRBV21-1 to TRBJ2-1; the table's D call, TRBD2, was not checked against the DNA. TRBV21-1 is a pseudogene locus. The CDR3 spans 22 residues. As DNA, the CDR3 is TGTGCCAGCAGCAAATCCTTCCTGAGTAGCGGGATGACTCGGAGCTCCTACAATGAGCAGTTCTTC. Translation: CASSKSFLSSGMTRSSYNEQFF.

The chain carries TRBV5-1 and TRBJ1-1; D not certain. Trimming took 0 bases from V and 6 from J, leaving 6 bases between them. Per the germline V gene, CDR1 is SGHRS and CDR2 is YFSETQ. This CDR3 is built from 12 residues. For the CDR3, the DNA is TGCGCCAGCAGCTTGGGGTTCGCTGAAGCTTTCTTT. Encoded protein: CASSLGFAEAFF.

This clonotype was counted only a few times. The chain links TRBV20-1 to TRBJ2-3; TRBD2 agrees at 12 bases. The germline CDR1 and CDR2 sequences are DFQATT and SNEGSKA (reference sequence). V lost 0 bases, J lost 4 bases, and 5 bases stayed unmatched. The CDR3 runs 16 residues. The CDR3 DNA reads as TGCAGTGCTAGAGATGGGACTAGCGGGCGCGCAGATACGCAGTATTTT. Translating it yields CSARDGTSGRADTQYF.

This clonotype was counted at least ten times. The gene calls are TRBV5-5 and TRBJ2-7, with D possibly matching TRBD1 (5 bases). Germline assignment: CDR1 SGHKS and CDR2 YYEKEE (reference sequence). CDR3 size: 12 residues. V was pared by 2 bases and J by 4 bases, with 7 bases between. The DNA of the CDR3 is TGTGCCAGCAGCTTCAGGGCTTACGAGCAGTACTTC. Its protein is CASSFRAYEQYF.

The V gene is TRBV7-2, the J gene TRBJ2-1, with 12 bases lining up with TRBD2. The germline V gene encodes CDR1 SGHTA and CDR2 FQGNSA. CDR3 length: 17 amino acids. Trimming took 1 base from V and 10 from J; bases not matched to a gene: 11. CDR3 in amino acids: CASSLVGLAGGLVEQFF. CDR3 DNA sequence: TGTGCCAGCAGCTTAGTAGGGCTAGCGGGGGGGTTGGTAGAGCAGTTCTTC.

The V call is TRBV29-1, the J call TRBJ1-1, with 7 bases matching TRBD1. The CDR3 runs 17 residues. The V segment lost 0 bases and the J segment 0 bases; nucleotides outside the gene matches: 10. Per germline, CDR1 SQVTM and CDR2 ANQGSEA. Here the CDR3 reads CSVEEETGILMNTEAFF. The CDR3 region has the DNA TGCAGCGTTGAAGAAGAGACAGGGATTCTTATGAACACTGAAGCTTTCTTT.

V gene TRBV20-1 combines with J gene TRBJ2-2; perhaps D is TRBD1 or TRBD2 (5 bases each). The V end was cut by 1 base, the J end by 4 bases, with 10 bases between. CDR1 DFQATT and CDR2 SNEGSKA come from the germline V gene (reference sequence). This CDR3 comprises 14 residues. DNA for the CDR3: TGCAGTGCTAGAGGAGGGGAGATCACCGGGGAGCTGTTTTTT. Protein product: CSARGGEITGELFF.

The chain carries TRBV7-9 and TRBJ2-2; D gene unclear. Germline V CDR1 and CDR2: SEHNR, FQNEAQ (reference sequence). Trimming shortened V by 5 bases and J by 1 base, and 8 bases separated the two germline ends. CDR3 size: 14 residues. The CDR3 bases are TGTGCCAGCAGCCGCCTAGGGAACACCGGGGAGCTGTTTTTT. This codes for CASSRLGNTGELFF.

The chain joins TRBV5-1 to TRBJ2-7, with a possible D match to TRBD1 (5 bases). V was cut by 0 bases and J by 7 bases, with 11 bases left in between. CDR1 and CDR2 from the germline V gene are SGHRS and YFSETQ. This CDR3 comprises 13 residues. DNA for the CDR3: TGCGCCAGCAGCTTGGCCGGACACCAGGAGCAGTACTTC. Amino acid sequence: CASSLAGHQEQYF. Complete variable domain (other parts from reference TRBV5-1 and TRBJ2-7): KAGVTQTPRYLIKTRGQQVTLSCSPISGHRSVSWYQQTPGQGLQFLFEYFSETQRNKGNFPGRFSGRQFSNSRSEMNVSTLELGDSALYLCASSLAGHQEQYFGPGTRLTVT.

The chain uses TRBV6-1 and TRBJ1-1; a possible D gene is TRBD1 (5 bases). The length of the CDR3 is 15 residues. With 0 bases removed from V and 10 bases from J, the gap between germline ends came to 18 bases. Germline-derived CDR1 and CDR2 are MNHNS and SASEGT. CDR3 amino acids: CASSEATDSLTRAFF. In DNA, the CDR3 is TGTGCCAGCAGTGAAGCGACCGACAGTCTAACGAGAGCTTTCTTT.

This chain joins TRBV7-3 and TRBJ2-3; 9 bases fit TRBD2. With V trimmed by 4 bases and J by 5 bases, 7 bases remained unmatched. The CDR3 runs to 15 residues. CDR1 SGHTA and CDR2 FQGTGA come from the germline V gene. CDR3 loop: CASSSAGGAGDTQYF. The CDR3 coding sequence is TGTGCCAGCAGCTCAGCGGGGGGCGCCGGAGATACGCAGTATTTT.

The chain recombines TRBV7-6 with TRBJ2-1; D unclear. Germline loops: CDR1 SGHVS, CDR2 FNYEAQ. The CDR3 consists of 13 residues. Trimming left V 6 bases short and J 5 bases short, with 11 bases between. The CDR3 loop is CASSAALDNEQFF. The CDR3 nucleotides read TGTGCCAGCAGTGCGGCTCTTGACAATGAGCAGTTCTTC.

A few counts support this clonotype. One end of the junction is discordant with germline, which a read error may explain. The rearrangement uses TRBV12-3 or TRBV12-4 and TRBJ2-7; 7 bases line up with TRBD2. CDR3 length: 15 residues. CDR3 sequence: CVSSFAGALAYEQYF. CDR3 in DNA: TGTGTCAGCAGTTTTGCGGGAGCGTTGGCCTACGAGCAGTACTTC.

This chain connects TRBV20-1 to TRBJ2-5, with TRBD1 matching over 9 bases. Germline values: CDR1 DFQATT, CDR2 SNEGSKA (reference sequence). The CDR3 length is 12 residues. V gave up 7 bases and J gave up 5 bases; unmatched junction bases: 5. CDR3 DNA sequence: TGCAGTGGAGGGACAGGGAGGGAGACCCAGTACTTC. It encodes CSGGTGRETQYF.

This chain uses TRBV9 with TRBJ2-3; no reliable D call. The CDR3 loop spans 14 amino acids. V was shortened by 0 bases and J by 2 bases, with 7 bases between the two germline ends. CDR1 and CDR2 (germline): SGDLS, YYNGEE. The CDR3 DNA reads TGTGCCAGCAGCGTAGGTCCAGCCACAGATACGCAGTATTTT. Amino acids: CASSVGPATDTQYF.

This clonotype occurred many times. The CDR3 bases are TGTGCCACCAGCAGAGGGATGACAGGGAACAGGGAGACCCAGTACTTC. Encoded protein: CATSRGMTGNRETQYF. The chain uses TRBV15 and TRBJ2-5, with 7 bases identical to TRBD1. The J segment lost 5 bases and the V segment lost 1 base, leaving 10 bases of the junction unmatched. The CDR3 runs to 16 residues. Germline CDR1 is LNHNV and CDR2 is YYDKDF (reference sequence).

There are a few counts of this clonotype. The chain carries TRBV5-1 and TRBJ2-1; unclear D gene. Germline loops: CDR1 SGHRS, CDR2 YFSETQ. V lost 3 bases, J lost 8 bases, and 9 bases lay in between. CDR3 length equals 12 residues. The CDR3 DNA follows: TGCGCCAGCAGCTGGGCCACAGATGAGCAGTTCTTC. Its translation is CASSWATDEQFF.

In its sample, this clonotype was seen a few times. The rearrangement uses TRBV12-3 or TRBV12-4 and TRBJ2-7, with no clear D. Trimming shortened V by 6 bases and J by 2 bases, and 14 bases separated the two germline ends. The CDR3 length is 14 residues. DNA for the CDR3: TGTGCCAGCAGCCCTCGCCATGGAACCTACGAGCAGTACTTC. The encoded protein is CASSPRHGTYEQYF.

The V and J genes are TRBV7-9 and TRBJ2-1, with 10 nucleotides matching TRBD1. Germline CDR1 reads SEHNR; CDR2 reads FQNEAQ (reference sequence). With 8 bases clipped from V and 9 bases from J, the junction kept 10 bases outside the gene matches. CDR3 length: 14 amino acids. The CDR3 reads CASGPGTGDTEQFF. The CDR3 DNA follows: TGTGCCAGCGGCCCCGGGACAGGGGATACTGAGCAGTTCTTC. The variable domain in full, with the rest retrieved from reference TRBV7-9 and TRBJ2-1, is DTGVSQNPRHKITKRGQNVTFRCDPISEHNRLYWYRQTLGQGPEFLTYFQNEAQLEKSRLLSDRFSAERPKGSFSTLEIQRTEQGDSAMYLCASGPGTGDTEQFFGPGTRLTVL.

This clonotype was detected many times. The V gene is TRBV7-9, the J gene TRBJ2-6; perhaps TRBD1 as D (5 bases). Between the trimmed V and J ends, which lost 4 bases and 0 bases, there was a span of 7 bases. CDR3 length: 15 residues. CDR1 is SEHNR, CDR2 FQNEAQ, per germline (reference sequence). The CDR3 DNA follows: TGTGCCAGCAGCTCCAGGGACTCTGGGGCCAACGTCCTGACTTTC. Translated, it gives CASSSRDSGANVLTF.

This clonotype was counted many times. This chain joins TRBV7-2 and TRBJ2-7; D gene ambiguous. Germline CDR1 SGHTA, CDR2 FQGNSA. V lost 1 base and J lost 3, with 10 bases in between. This CDR3 has 14 residues. The CDR3 spells CASSLGPLSYEQYF. CDR3 sequence (DNA): TGTGCCAGCAGCTTAGGGCCGCTTAGCTACGAGCAGTACTTC.

The rearrangement links TRBV20-1 to TRBJ2-1; D is unresolved. V lost 1 base, J lost 9 bases, and 7 bases lay in between. CDR1 and CDR2 (germline): DFQATT, SNEGSKA (reference sequence). The CDR3 consists of 11 residues. CDR3 coding DNA: TGCAGTGCTAGAGGATTGGGTGAGCAGTTCTTC. Its translation: CSARGLGEQFF.